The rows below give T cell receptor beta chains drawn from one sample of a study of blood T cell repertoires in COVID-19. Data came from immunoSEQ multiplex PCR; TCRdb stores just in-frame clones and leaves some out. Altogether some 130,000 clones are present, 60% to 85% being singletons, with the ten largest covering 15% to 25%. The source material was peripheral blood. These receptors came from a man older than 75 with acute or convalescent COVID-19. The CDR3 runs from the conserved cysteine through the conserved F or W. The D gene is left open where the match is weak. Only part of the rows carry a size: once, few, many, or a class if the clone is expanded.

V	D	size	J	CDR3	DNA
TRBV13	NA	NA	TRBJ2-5	CASSRGETQYF	TGTGCCAGCAGCCGAGGAGAGACCCAGTACTTC
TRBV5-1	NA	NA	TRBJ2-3	CASSLAPLVVAGTQYF	TGCGCCAGCAGCTTGGCCCCATTAGTAGTGGCAGGGACGCAGTATTTT
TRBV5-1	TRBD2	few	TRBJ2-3	CASSLSGGAADTQYF	TGCGCCAGCAGCTTAAGCGGGGGGGCCGCAGATACGCAGTATTTT
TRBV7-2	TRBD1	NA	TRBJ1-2	CASSLAVQGYYGYTF	TGTGCCAGCAGCTTAGCAGTACAGGGGTACTATGGCTACACCTTC
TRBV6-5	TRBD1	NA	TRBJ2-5	CASSPRDRGPETQYF	TGTGCCAGCAGCCCCCGGGACAGGGGGCCGGAGACCCAGTACTTC
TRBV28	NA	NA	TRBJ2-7	CASSLLPGTAEYF	TGTGCCAGCAGTCTCCTGCCCGGTACAGCGGAGTACTTC
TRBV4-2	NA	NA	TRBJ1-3	CASSQDGSGAYASGNTIYF	TGTGCCAGCAGCCAAGACGGAAGCGGGGCGTATGCCTCTGGAAACACCATATATTTT
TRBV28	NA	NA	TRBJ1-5	CASSSQAWGRNQPQHF	TGTGCCAGCAGTTCCCAGGCTTGGGGGAGGAATCAGCCCCAGCATTTT
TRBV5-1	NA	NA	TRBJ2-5	CASSSKAGGLETQYF	TGCGCCAGCAGCTCCAAAGCCGGGGGTTTAGAGACCCAGTACTTC
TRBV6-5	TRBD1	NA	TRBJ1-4	CASSYSTGREKLFF	TGTGCCAGCAGTTACTCGACAGGGAGGGAAAAACTGTTTTTT
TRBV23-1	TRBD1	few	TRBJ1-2	CASSFWGQSNYGYTF	TGCGCCAGCAGTTTTTGGGGACAGTCAAACTATGGCTACACCTTC
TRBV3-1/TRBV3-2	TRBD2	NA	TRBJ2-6	CASSQDRTSGAPSGANVLTF	TGTGCCAGCAGCCAAGATAGGACTAGCGGGGCGCCCTCTGGGGCCAACGTCCTGACTTTC
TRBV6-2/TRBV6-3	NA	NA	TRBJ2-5	CASSPHTGGGGTQYF	TGTGCCAGCAGCCCCCACACCGGGGGAGGTGGGACCCAGTACTTC
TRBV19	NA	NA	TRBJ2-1	CASSSGANNEQFF	TGTGCCAGTAGTAGCGGGGCCAACAATGAGCAGTTCTTC
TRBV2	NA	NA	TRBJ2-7	CASSEALPRGYEQYF	TGTGCCAGCAGTGAAGCGCTTCCTAGGGGTTACGAGCAGTACTTC
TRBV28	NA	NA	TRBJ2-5	CASHTTGGTETQYF	TGTGCCAGCCACACGACGGGGGGCACGGAGACCCAGTACTTC
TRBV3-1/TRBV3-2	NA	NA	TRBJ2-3	CASAASAITDTQYF	TGTGCCAGCGCGGCTAGCGCAATCACAGATACGCAGTATTTT
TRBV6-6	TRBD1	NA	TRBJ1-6	CASRRDRDNSPLHF	TGTGCCAGCCGCCGGGACAGGGACAATTCACCCCTCCACTTT
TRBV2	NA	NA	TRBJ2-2	CASSEGTKTLSPMELFF	TGTGCCAGCAGTGAAGGGACAAAGACACTCTCACCTATGGAGCTGTTTTTT
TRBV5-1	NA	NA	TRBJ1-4	CASRGRLNEKLFF	TGCGCCAGCAGGGGGCGCCTGAATGAAAAACTGTTTTTT
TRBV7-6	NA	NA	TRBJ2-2	CASSKEDRGTGELFF	TGTGCCAGCAGCAAAGAAGACCGGGGAACCGGGGAGCTGTTTTTT
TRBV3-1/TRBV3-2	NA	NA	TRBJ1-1	CASSQDLGGGTEAFF	TGTGCCAGCAGCCAAGATCTCGGAGGAGGGACTGAAGCTTTCTTT
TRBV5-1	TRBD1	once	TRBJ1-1	CASSLGRTGFHKTEAFF	TGCGCCAGCAGCTTGGGTCGGACAGGGTTCCATAAAACTGAAGCTTTCTTT
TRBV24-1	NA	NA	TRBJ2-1	CATSDSGRGNEQFF	TGTGCCACCAGTGATTCTGGAAGAGGGAATGAGCAGTTCTTC
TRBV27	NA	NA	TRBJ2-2	CASSHERAGELFF	TGTGCCAGTTCACACGAGCGGGCCGGGGAGCTGTTTTTT
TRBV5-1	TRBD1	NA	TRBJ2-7	CASRVTGGPYEQYF	TGCGCCAGCAGGGTGACAGGGGGTCCCTACGAGCAGTACTTC
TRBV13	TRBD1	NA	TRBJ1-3	CASSLPGQGVNTIYF	TGTGCCAGCAGTCTTCCGGGACAGGGGGTAAACACCATATATTTT
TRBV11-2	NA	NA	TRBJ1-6	CASSPPGGGNSPLHF	TGTGCCAGCAGCCCCCCGGGGGGTGGTAATTCACCCCTCCACTTT
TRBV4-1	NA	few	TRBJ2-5	CASSPRTVGRTAETQYF	TGCGCCAGCAGCCCAAGGACAGTAGGGCGGACGGCAGAGACCCAGTACTTC
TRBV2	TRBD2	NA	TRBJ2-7	CASNRLAGDTYEQYF	TGTGCCAGCAACCGACTAGCGGGGGACACCTACGAGCAGTACTTC
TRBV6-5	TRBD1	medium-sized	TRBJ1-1	CASSGTGGRGTEAFF	TGTGCCAGCAGCGGAACAGGGGGCCGAGGGACTGAAGCTTTCTTT
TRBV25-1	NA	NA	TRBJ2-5	CASSDPGRETQYF	TGTGCCAGCAGTGACCCCGGGAGAGAGACCCAGTACTTC
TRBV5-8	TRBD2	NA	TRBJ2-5	CASSPRGGQQETQYF	TGTGCCAGCAGCCCGCGGGGGGGACAGCAAGAGACCCAGTACTTC
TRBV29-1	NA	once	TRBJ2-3	CSVEGANTQYF	TGCAGCGTAGAGGGTGCGAATACGCAGTATTTT
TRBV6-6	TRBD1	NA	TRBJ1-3	CASRPDRGLFGNTIYF	TGTGCCAGCAGACCTGACAGGGGGCTTTTTGGAAACACCATATATTTT
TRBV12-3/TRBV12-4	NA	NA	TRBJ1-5	CASSLEGSQPQHF	TGTGCCAGCAGTTTGGAGGGTAGCCAGCCCCAGCATTTT
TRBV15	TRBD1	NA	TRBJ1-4	CATSRDARTGTNEKLFF	TGTGCCACCAGCAGAGATGCCCGGACAGGAACTAATGAAAAACTGTTTTTT
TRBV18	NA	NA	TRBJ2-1	CASSPSGSYNEQFF	TGTGCCAGCTCACCCTCGGGGTCCTACAATGAGCAGTTCTTC
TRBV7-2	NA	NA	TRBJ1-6	CASSPRATNSPLHF	TGTGCCAGCAGCCCAAGAGCTACTAATTCACCCCTCCACTTT
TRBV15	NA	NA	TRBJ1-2	CATSRDGSQGDGYTF	TGTGCCACCAGCAGAGATGGGTCACAGGGCGATGGCTACACCTTC
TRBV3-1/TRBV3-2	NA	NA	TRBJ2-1	CASSYKQGRYEQFF	TGTGCCAGCAGCTATAAACAGGGACGGTATGAGCAGTTCTTC
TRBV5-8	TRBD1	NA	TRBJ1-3	CASSAGQPGNTIYF	TGTGCCAGCAGCGCGGGACAGCCCGGAAACACCATATATTTT